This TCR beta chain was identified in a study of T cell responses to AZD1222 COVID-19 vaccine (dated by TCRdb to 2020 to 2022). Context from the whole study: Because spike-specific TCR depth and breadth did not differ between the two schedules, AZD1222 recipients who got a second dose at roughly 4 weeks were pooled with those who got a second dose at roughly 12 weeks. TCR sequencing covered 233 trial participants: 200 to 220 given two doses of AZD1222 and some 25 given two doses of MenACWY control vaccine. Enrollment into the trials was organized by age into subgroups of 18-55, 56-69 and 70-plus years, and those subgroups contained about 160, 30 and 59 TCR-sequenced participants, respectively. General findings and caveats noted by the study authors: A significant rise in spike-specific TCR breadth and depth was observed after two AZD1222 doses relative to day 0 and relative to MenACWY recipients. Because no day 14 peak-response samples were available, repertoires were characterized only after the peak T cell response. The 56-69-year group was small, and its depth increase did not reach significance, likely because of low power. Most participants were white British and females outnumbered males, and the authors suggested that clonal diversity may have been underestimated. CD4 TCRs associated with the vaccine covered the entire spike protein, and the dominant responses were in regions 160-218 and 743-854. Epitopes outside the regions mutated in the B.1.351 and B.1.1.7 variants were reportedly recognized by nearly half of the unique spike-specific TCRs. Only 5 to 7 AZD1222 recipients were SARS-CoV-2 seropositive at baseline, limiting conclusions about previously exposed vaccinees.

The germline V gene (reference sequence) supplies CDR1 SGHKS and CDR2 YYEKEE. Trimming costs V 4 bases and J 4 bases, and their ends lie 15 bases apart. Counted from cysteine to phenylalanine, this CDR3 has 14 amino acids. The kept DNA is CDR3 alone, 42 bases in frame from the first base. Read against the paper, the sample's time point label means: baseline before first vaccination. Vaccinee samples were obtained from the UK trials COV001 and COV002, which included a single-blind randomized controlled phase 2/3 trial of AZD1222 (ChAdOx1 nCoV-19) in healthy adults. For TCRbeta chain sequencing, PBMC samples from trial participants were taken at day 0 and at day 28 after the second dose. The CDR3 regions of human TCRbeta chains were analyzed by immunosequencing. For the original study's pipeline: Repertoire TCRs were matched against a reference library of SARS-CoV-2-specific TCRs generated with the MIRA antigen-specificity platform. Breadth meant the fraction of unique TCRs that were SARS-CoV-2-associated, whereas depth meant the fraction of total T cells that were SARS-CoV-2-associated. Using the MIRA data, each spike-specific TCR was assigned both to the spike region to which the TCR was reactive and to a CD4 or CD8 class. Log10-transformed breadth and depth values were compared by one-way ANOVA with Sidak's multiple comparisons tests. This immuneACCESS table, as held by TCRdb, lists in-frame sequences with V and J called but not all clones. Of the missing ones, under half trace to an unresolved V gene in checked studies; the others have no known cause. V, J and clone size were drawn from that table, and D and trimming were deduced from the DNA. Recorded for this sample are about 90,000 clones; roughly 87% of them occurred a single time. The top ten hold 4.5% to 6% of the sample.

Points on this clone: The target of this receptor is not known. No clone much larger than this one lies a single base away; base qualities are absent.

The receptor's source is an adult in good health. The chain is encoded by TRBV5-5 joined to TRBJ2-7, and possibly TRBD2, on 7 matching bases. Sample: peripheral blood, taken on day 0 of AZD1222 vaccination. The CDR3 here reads CASSQGRGLYEQYF. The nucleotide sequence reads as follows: TGTGCCAGCAGCCAGGGGAGGGGACTATACGAGCAGTACTTC.